Below, 22 T cell receptor beta chains from the same sample are listed, as sequenced in a study of T cells in Graves' hyperthyroidism and ophthalmopathy. TCR beta CDR3 regions were amplified from RNA transcripts. TCR CDR3 regions were first amplified by RT-PCR with HTBI primers. In TCRdb, the multiplex PCR reads were re-called with MiXCR into one record per CDR3 protein. The table records about 53,000 distinct CDR3 sequences, about 50% of them present only once. Material: blood. These receptors were collected from a woman aged 30 to 39 with Graves' ophthalmopathy.

This clonotype was observed at least ten times. The chain couples TRBV19 to TRBJ2-3; 7 positions agree with TRBD2. Losses at the gene ends were 2 bases for V and 2 bases for J; bases not matched to a gene: 7. CDR3 size: 16 residues. Germline CDR1 and CDR2: LNHDA and SQIVND (reference sequence). This CDR3 is CASSISLGGSTDTQYF. Here the CDR3 DNA reads TGTGCCAGTAGTATAAGTTTGGGGGGGTCCACAGATACGCAGTATTTT.

The chain is built from TRBV10-2 and TRBJ2-7; TRBD2 matches 11 bases. V lost 4 bases to trimming and J lost 4 bases; unmatched junction nucleotides: 12. Looked up from germline, CDR1 is WSHSY and CDR2 is SAAADI. The CDR3 covers 17 residues. The CDR3 coding sequence is TGCGCCAGCAGTGCGACTAGCGGGGTCGAAGGGGTTTACGAGCAGTACTTC. The encoded protein is CASSATSGVEGVYEQYF.

The chain recombines TRBV10-3 with TRBJ1-2; D gene unclear. Germline CDR1 reads ENHRY; CDR2 reads SYGVKD. CDR3 length equals 12 residues. V lost 4 bases, J lost 5 bases, and 8 bases lay in between. The CDR3 protein is CAISAGTYGYTF. CDR3 nucleotide sequence: TGTGCCATCAGTGCAGGCACGTATGGCTACACCTTC.

This sequence joins TRBV5-4 and TRBJ2-7; maybe TRBD1 (6 bases). Germline V CDR1 and CDR2: SGHNT, YYREEE (reference sequence). With 4 bases removed from V and 6 bases from J, the gap between germline ends came to 14 bases. The CDR3 length is 13 residues. Here the CDR3 DNA reads TGTGCCAGCAGCCAGGACAGCAGTAGCGAGCAGTACTTC. It codes for CASSQDSSSEQYF.

This clonotype was found many times. This chain joins TRBV20-1 and TRBJ2-1, with D maybe TRBD1 (5 bases). Germline V CDR1 and CDR2: DFQATT, SNEGSKA (reference sequence). The CDR3 covers 10 residues. V shed 3 bases and J shed 11 bases, with 8 bases lying between them. The CDR3 protein is CSASKGQQFF. For the CDR3, the DNA is TGCAGTGCTAGTAAGGGGCAGCAGTTCTTC.

This clonotype is classed as medium-sized. This sequence joins TRBV15 and TRBJ2-1; 8 positions match TRBD1. The germline V gene has CDR1 LNHNV and CDR2 YYDKDF (reference sequence). The CDR3 is 14 residues long. V shed 2 bases and J 7 bases; nucleotides not matched to a gene: 4. CDR3 region: CATSRFRTGNEQFF. CDR3 nucleotide sequence: TGTGCCACCAGCAGATTTAGGACAGGGAATGAGCAGTTCTTC.

This chain links TRBV25-1 with TRBJ2-5; D is ambiguous. With 5 bases removed from V and 7 bases from J, the gap between germline ends came to 14 bases. The CDR3 runs to 13 residues. CDR1 MGHDK and CDR2 SYGVNS come from the germline V gene. The CDR3 nucleotides are TGTGCCAGCAGTCATCGGACCGGAGCGACCCAGTACTTC. Residues: CASSHRTGATQYF.

The chain carries TRBV12-3 or TRBV12-4 and TRBJ2-3; perhaps TRBD1 as D (6 bases). V lost 7 bases to trimming and J lost 11 bases, with 16 bases between them. The CDR3 contains 12 residues. The CDR3 region is CASKGGYNEQYF. CDR3 DNA: TGTGCCAGCAAAGGGGGTTACAATGAGCAGTATTTT.

Concerning this clonotype itself: A read error may account for a junction end that differs from germline. The chain recombines TRBV2 with TRBJ2-1, with D perhaps matching TRBD2 (6 bases). Germline loops: CDR1 SNHLY, CDR2 FYNNEI. This CDR3 is 15 amino acids long. This chain's CDR3 is CASSEWFGTSDERFF. Here the CDR3 DNA reads TGTGCCAGCAGTGAATGGTTCGGGACTTCTGATGAGCGGTTCTTC.

The chain has TRBV7-9 and TRBJ1-1; unclear D gene. There are 15 residues in the CDR3. Germline values: CDR1 SEHNR, CDR2 FQNEAQ (reference sequence). V lost 1 base and J lost 5, with 14 bases in between. CDR3 protein: CASSLEAGGETEAFF. The CDR3 nucleotides are TGTGCCAGCAGCTTAGAAGCGGGAGGAGAGACTGAAGCTTTCTTT.

A note on this clonotype: At one end, the junction sequence differs from germline, possibly due to a read error. V gene TRBV10-3 combines with J gene TRBJ1-2; possibly TRBD1 for D (5 bases). Germline-derived CDR1 and CDR2 are ENHRY and SYGVKD. The CDR3 length is 13 residues. The CDR3 DNA reads as TGTGCTATCAGTGAAACTCAGGGATATGGCTACACCTTC. It encodes CAISETQGYGYTF.

This clonotype was counted many times. The chain recombines TRBV20-1 with TRBJ1-2; tentative D call: TRBD1 (6 bases). This CDR3 is 14 amino acids long. The germline gives CDR1 DFQATT, CDR2 SNEGSKA (reference sequence). With 3 bases removed from V and 4 bases from J, the gap between germline ends came to 15 bases. The CDR3 protein is CSARLQGRGYGYTF. In DNA form, the CDR3 reads TGCAGTGCTAGGTTACAGGGACGTGGCTATGGCTACACCTTC.

This clonotype was counted at least ten times. The J gene is TRBJ1-6, the V gene TRBV6-1; D is unclear. The V and J ends lost 7 bases and 10 bases respectively, with 14 bases between them. Germline V gene sequence: CDR1 MNHNS, CDR2 SASEGT. This CDR3 has 13 amino acids. Written as DNA, the CDR3 is TGTGCCAGCACTTTGGATCTGAGGTCACCCCTCCACTTT. This codes for CASTLDLRSPLHF.

This chain links TRBV25-1 with TRBJ1-2; D ambiguous. The germline CDR1 and CDR2 sequences are MGHDK and SYGVNS. The length of the CDR3 is 21 residues. V lost 4 bases to trimming and J lost 0 bases, with 30 bases between them. The CDR3 region has the DNA TGTGCCAGCAGTGTCCCTTTTAGAGTGGCTATATTCTTATGTGCTAACTATGGCTACACCTTC. The encoded protein is CASSVPFRVAIFLCANYGYTF.

The table lists this clonotype with many counts. The CDR3 bases are TGCAGTGCTAGAGAGAGCGGGACCTCCTACGAGCAGTACTTC. It yields the protein CSARESGTSYEQYF. The chain combines TRBV20-1 with TRBJ2-7, with 7 bases fitting TRBD2. This CDR3 comprises 14 residues. Looked up from germline, CDR1 is DFQATT and CDR2 is SNEGSKA (reference sequence). J was trimmed by 0 bases and V by 0 bases; bases with no gene match: 2.

This clonotype appeared many times. The gene calls are TRBV6-1 and TRBJ2-1, with D perhaps matching TRBD1 (5 bases). V was trimmed by 8 bases and J by 5 bases, leaving 13 bases between them. The CDR3 covers 13 residues. Looked up from germline, CDR1 is MNHNS and CDR2 is SASEGT. Here the CDR3 DNA reads TGTGCCAGCTTTAAGCGACAGAACAATGAGCAGTTCTTC. The encoded protein is CASFKRQNNEQFF.

The CDR3 spells CASSLGNNEQYF. The CDR3 DNA follows: TGCGCCAGCAGCCTGGGAAACAATGAGCAGTATTTT. The chain employs TRBV4-1 and TRBJ2-3; D call uncertain. The CDR3 is 12 amino acids. The germline gives CDR1 MGHRA, CDR2 YSYEKL. Deletions cut 4 bases from V and 11 bases from J, with 13 bases between.

This clonotype has ten or more counts. This chain uses TRBV20-1 with TRBJ1-2, with a possible D match to TRBD1 (5 bases). The V end was cut by 4 bases, the J end by 4 bases, with 13 bases between. This CDR3 has 13 amino acids. Germline V gene lookup returns CDR1 DFQATT and CDR2 SNEGSKA (reference sequence). The CDR3: CSATGAISYGYTF. The DNA for the CDR3 is TGCAGTGCTACTGGGGCTATAAGCTATGGCTACACCTTC.

The table lists this clonotype with many counts. The CDR3 DNA reads as TGCAGTGCTAAAAGCCCGGGGATACAAGAGACCCAGTACTTC. Its translation: CSAKSPGIQETQYF. The chain is built from TRBV20-1 and TRBJ2-5; TRBD2 might be the D (5 bases). The CDR3 length is 14 residues. Trimming removed 4 bases at V and 2 bases at J, with 14 bases between. The germline gives CDR1 DFQATT, CDR2 SNEGSKA (reference sequence).

This clonotype appeared many times. The rearrangement links TRBV28 to TRBJ1-2, with D uncertain. With 2 bases removed from V and 2 bases from J, the gap between germline ends came to 6 bases. From germline, CDR1 is MDHEN and CDR2 SYDVKM. The CDR3 has 13 residues. CDR3 protein: CASSLPQNYGYTF. In nucleotides, the CDR3 is TGTGCCAGCAGTTTACCCCAGAACTATGGCTACACCTTC.

Worth noting for this clonotype: One end of the junction is discordant with germline, which a read error may explain. V and J are TRBV14 and TRBJ2-7, with TRBD2 matching 7 bases. Germline V gives CDR1 SGHDN, CDR2 FVKESK. CDR3 length equals 14 residues. The CDR3 loop reads CASSRLGGAGELYF. The CDR3 nucleotides read TGTGCCAGCAGCCGATTGGGAGGGGCCGGGGAGCTGTACTTC.

This clonotype was recorded only once. The chain recombines TRBV24-1 with TRBJ2-6; D might be TRBD1 or TRBD2, each matching 6 bases. With 7 bases removed from V and 0 bases from J, the gap between germline ends came to 12 bases. CDR1 is KGHDR and CDR2 is SFDVKD in the germline V gene. The CDR3 runs 16 residues. CDR3 amino acids: CATSKGGISGANVLTF. The CDR3 DNA follows: TGTGCCACCAGCAAGGGGGGCATCTCTGGGGCCAACGTCCTGACTTTC.